Below are 28 T cell receptor beta chains sequenced from a single sample in a study of T cells in Graves' hyperthyroidism and ophthalmopathy. RNA transcripts yielded amplified TCR beta CDR3 regions. The HTBI set primed first-round TCR CDR3 RT-PCR. TCRdb re-called the multiplex PCR reads with MiXCR, one entry per CDR3 protein. The sample includes 300,000 to 500,000 distinct CDR3 sequences, roughly an eighth of them seen just once. Sequenced: blood. The source of these receptors is a man between 45 and 60 years old with Graves' ophthalmopathy.

This clonotype showed up many times. The gene calls are TRBV7-8 and TRBJ1-1; TRBD1 is a possible D gene (5 bases). CDR1 and CDR2 (germline): SGHVS, FQNEAQ. The CDR3 has 16 amino acids. Trimming stripped 3 bases from V and 0 bases from J, with 14 bases between. Written as DNA, the CDR3 is TGTGCCAGCAGCTTCCAACCAGGGCCAGTGAACACTGAAGCTTTCTTT. Its translation: CASSFQPGPVNTEAFF.

This clonotype was detected ten times or more. The genes are TRBV24-1 and TRBJ2-1; D unclear. CDR1 and CDR2 from the germline V gene are KGHDR and SFDVKD. V shed 4 bases and J shed 0 bases, with 12 bases lying between them. This CDR3 has 16 residues. The CDR3 region has the DNA TGTGCCACCAGTGACCCTATCGGCGGCTCCTACAATGAGCAGTTCTTC. Amino acids: CATSDPIGGSYNEQFF.

This clonotype was counted many times. The chain recombines TRBV28 with TRBJ2-1; D possibly corresponds to TRBD1 (6 bases). Trimming left V 3 bases short and J 6 bases short, with 12 bases between. CDR1 and CDR2 from the germline V gene are MDHEN and SYDVKM. This CDR3 region has 14 residues. The CDR3 loop is CASSLEGTSNEQFF. Here the CDR3 DNA reads TGTGCCAGCAGTTTGGAAGGGACAAGCAATGAGCAGTTCTTC.

Regarding this clonotype: The DNA is left out, because the CDR3 cannot be placed on it with certainty; the CDR3 is given as TCRdb lists it. The rearrangement links TRBV27 to TRBJ1-1. Including both end residues, the CDR3 is 22 amino acids long. Looked up from germline, CDR1 is MNHEY and CDR2 is SMNVEV (reference sequence). The CDR3 loop reads CASSYRGPSYEQYFGPGTEAFF.

On this clonotype itself: A read error may explain this, as a much larger clone is one base away. Since no conserved phenylalanine or tryptophan closes the CDR3, a read error is the likely cause. V is TRBV18 and J is TRBJ2-7, with 11 nucleotides matching TRBD2. With 3 bases clipped from V and 4 bases from J, the junction kept 8 bases outside the gene matches. Germline V lookup: CDR1 KGHSH, CDR2 LQKENI. The CDR3 has 16 amino acids. CDR3 sequence reads: CASSPRETSGIYEQYL. In nucleotides, the CDR3 is TGTGCCAGCTCACCGCGAGAGACTAGCGGGATATACGAGCAGTACCTC.

This clonotype appeared many times. This chain joins TRBV5-1 and TRBJ2-7; 11 bases map to TRBD1. The V segment lost 4 bases and the J segment 6 bases; nucleotides outside the gene matches: 3. The CDR3 totals 13 residues. Germline loops: CDR1 SGHRS, CDR2 YFSETQ. CDR3 nucleotides: TGCGCCAGCAGCACGGGGACAGGGGGCGAGCAGTACTTC. Protein: CASSTGTGGEQYF.

Many counts were recorded for this clonotype. V is TRBV27 and J is TRBJ2-1, with 7 bases aligning to TRBD1. Germline CDR1 is MNHEY and CDR2 is SMNVEV (reference sequence). Losses at the gene ends were 3 bases for V and 2 bases for J; bases not matched to a gene: 10. The CDR3 is 17 amino acids. In nucleotides, the CDR3 is TGTGCCAGCAGTTTTAGTGGGTACAGGGGTGCCTACAATGAGCAGTTCTTC. Amino acid sequence: CASSFSGYRGAYNEQFF.

This clonotype was counted at least ten times. In DNA form, the CDR3 reads TGTGCCAGCAGCTCCAACCCTAGCGGGAGAAGACGCTACACAGATACGCAGTATTTT. Translation gives CASSSNPSGRRRYTDTQYF. The rearrangement links TRBV11-1 to TRBJ2-3; TRBD2 agrees at 10 bases. V gave up 4 bases and J gave up 2 bases; unmatched junction bases: 15. From germline, CDR1 is SGHAT and CDR2 FQDESV (reference sequence). CDR3 length: 19 residues.

This clonotype was seen at least ten times. The J gene is TRBJ1-4, the V gene TRBV3-1, with a tentative D call TRBD1 (6 bases). From germline, CDR1 is LGHDT and CDR2 YNNKEL (reference sequence). This CDR3 is built from 16 residues. V gave up 1 base and J gave up 10 bases, with 19 bases separating them. CDR3 nucleotides: TGTGCCAGCAGCCAAGTCGCCGACAGGAATGAGGGAAAACTGTTTTTT. This gives the protein CASSQVADRNEGKLFF.

In its sample, this clonotype was seen many times. The rearrangement links TRBV14 to TRBJ2-5; 8 bases match TRBD2. Trimming removed 2 bases from V and 5 bases from J; junction bases left unmatched: 1. CDR1 SGHDN and CDR2 FVKESK come from the germline V gene. The CDR3 is made up of 13 amino acids. The DNA for the CDR3 is TGTGCCAGCAGCCAACCTAGCGGGGAGACCCAGTACTTC. Translated: CASSQPSGETQYF.

This clonotype showed up many times. The rearrangement uses TRBV6-1 and TRBJ2-3; D call uncertain. V was cut by 5 bases and J by 2 bases, with 14 bases left in between. From germline, CDR1 is MNHNS and CDR2 SASEGT. This CDR3 is 15 amino acids long. The CDR3 spells CASSYSSGFTDTQYF. CDR3 coding DNA: TGTGCCAGCAGTTACTCTTCCGGATTCACAGATACGCAGTATTTT.

This clonotype was detected many times. The V call is TRBV20-1, the J call TRBJ2-1; 14 positions match TRBD2. The germline V gene encodes CDR1 DFQATT and CDR2 SNEGSKA (reference sequence). With 5 bases clipped from V and 8 bases from J, the junction kept 11 bases outside the gene matches. This CDR3 has 16 amino acids. CDR3 in DNA: TGCAGTGCTTCGGGACTAGCGGGAGATGGTGTGGATGAGCAGTTCTTC. Its protein product is CSASGLAGDGVDEQFF.

This chain uses TRBV13 with TRBJ1-3; 8 nucleotides align to TRBD1. V dropped 6 bases and J dropped 3; count of bases not matched to a gene: 4. The CDR3 has 14 residues. Germline V gene lookup returns CDR1 PRHDT and CDR2 FYEKMQ (reference sequence). The CDR3 nucleotides are TGTGCCAGCAGGACTACAGGGGGTGGAAACACCATATATTTT. Its translation is CASRTTGGGNTIYF.

This clonotype has at least ten counts. The chain joins TRBV20-1 to TRBJ2-5; D possibly corresponds to TRBD2 (6 bases). The germline CDR1 and CDR2 sequences are DFQATT and SNEGSKA (reference sequence). The CDR3 has 14 amino acids. Trimming shortened V by 3 bases and J by 0 bases, and 11 bases separated the two germline ends. The CDR3 region is CSASRASDQETQYF. The DNA for the CDR3 is TGCAGTGCTAGTAGGGCTAGCGACCAAGAGACCCAGTACTTC.

This clonotype was seen many times. The chain uses TRBV20-1 and TRBJ2-3; 7 bases agree with TRBD2. The CDR3 has 16 residues. Germline V gene data show CDR1 as DFQATT and CDR2 as SNEGSKA (reference sequence). The trim removed 0 bases at V and 4 bases at J, leaving 10 bases unmatched. CDR3: CSAREGGSARADTQYF. DNA of the CDR3: TGCAGTGCTAGAGAAGGCGGGAGCGCTCGGGCAGATACGCAGTATTTT.

This clonotype was counted many times. This rearrangement joins TRBV7-8 to TRBJ1-5; D is undetermined. The length of the CDR3 is 13 residues. Germline-derived CDR1 and CDR2 are SGHVS and FQNEAQ. Between the trimmed V and J ends, which lost 4 bases and 0 bases, there was a span of 4 bases. The DNA for the CDR3 is TGTGCCAGCAGCTCGGTTAGCAATCAGCCCCAGCATTTT. Encoded protein: CASSSVSNQPQHF.

A few counts support this clonotype. This chain uses TRBV6-1 with TRBJ1-2; D is unresolved. Germline loops: CDR1 MNHNS, CDR2 SASEGT. Between the trimmed V and J ends, which lost 3 bases and 4 bases, there was a span of 21 bases. The CDR3 runs to 17 residues. The chain's CDR3 is CASSDTPRGKGRYGYTF. The CDR3 DNA reads TGTGCCAGCAGTGACACCCCCCGGGGAAAGGGTCGCTATGGCTACACCTTC.

The table lists this clonotype with many counts. The chain uses TRBV7-8 and TRBJ2-5; 8 bases line up with TRBD2. CDR1 and CDR2 (germline): SGHVS, FQNEAQ. The CDR3 covers 15 residues. V lost 7 bases to trimming and J lost 0 bases; unmatched junction nucleotides: 7. The CDR3 loop reads CASTQSGSYQETQYF. The CDR3 DNA reads as TGTGCCAGCACCCAAAGCGGGAGCTACCAAGAGACCCAGTACTTC.

This chain connects TRBV12-3 or TRBV12-4 to TRBJ2-2; 7 nucleotides match TRBD1. J was trimmed by 4 bases and V by 3 bases; bases with no gene match: 5. CDR3 length: 15 residues. CDR3 residues: CASSLKQGSTGELFF. CDR3 DNA: TGTGCCAGCAGTTTGAAACAGGGGAGCACCGGGGAGCTGTTTTTT.

In its sample, this clonotype was seen many times. The chain employs TRBV11-3 and TRBJ1-5; possible D gene TRBD1, 5 bases. The CDR3 spans 13 residues. The V gene lost 9 bases and the J gene lost 4 bases, with 13 bases spanning the gap. From germline, CDR1 is SGHNT and CDR2 YENEEA. The CDR3 DNA is TGTGCCAGGGGACGGTTGATGAATCAGCCCCAGCATTTT. It yields the protein CARGRLMNQPQHF.

This clonotype turned up a few times. The chain uses TRBV28 and TRBJ2-7; 9 bases line up with TRBD2. Germline CDR1 MDHEN, CDR2 SYDVKM. This CDR3 is built from 17 residues. The trim removed 3 bases at V and 3 bases at J, leaving 12 bases unmatched. Written as DNA, the CDR3 is TGTGCCAGCAGTTTCCCAATAGCGGGAGATCGAAGCTACGAGCAGTACTTC. It is translated as CASSFPIAGDRSYEQYF.

This clonotype occurred many times. This chain links TRBV12-3 or TRBV12-4 with TRBJ2-7, with 7 bases aligning to TRBD1. The CDR3 is 14 amino acids. Germline trimming cut 5 bases from V and 5 bases from J; bases unmatched to any gene: 9. CDR3 residues: CASSPNRGWDEQYF. The CDR3 nucleotides are TGTGCCAGCAGTCCCAACAGGGGTTGGGACGAGCAGTACTTC.

The J gene is TRBJ2-1, the V gene TRBV6-1; weak D call: TRBD2 (6 bases). Trimming left V 5 bases short and J 8 bases short, with 16 bases between. The CDR3 is 14 amino acids. CDR1 and CDR2 from the germline V gene are MNHNS and SASEGT. CDR3: CASSPASWRDEQFF. The CDR3 coding sequence is TGTGCCAGCAGTCCAGCCTCTTGGAGGGATGAGCAGTTCTTC.

In this sample, this clonotype turned up many times. This chain connects TRBV19 to TRBJ2-5; 8 nucleotides align to TRBD1. J was trimmed by 2 bases and V by 6 bases; bases with no gene match: 11. The germline CDR1 and CDR2 sequences are LNHDA and SQIVND (reference sequence). CDR3 length equals 16 residues. The CDR3 DNA reads TGTGCCAGTAGCAACCAGGGGGCGATAAGGCAAGAGACCCAGTACTTC. Translation: CASSNQGAIRQETQYF. Supplemented by reference TRBV19 and TRBJ2-5, the full variable domain reads DGGITQSPKYLFRKEGQNVTLSCEQNLNHDAMYWYRQDPGQGLRLIYYSQIVNDFQKGDIAEGYSVSREKKESFPLTVTSAQKNPTAFYLCASSNQGAIRQETQYFGPGTRLLVL.

This clonotype was recorded many times. The chain is built from TRBV28 and TRBJ2-7; tentative D call: TRBD1 (6 bases). The CDR3 length is 14 residues. The germline gives CDR1 MDHEN, CDR2 SYDVKM. V was cut by 5 bases and J by 3 bases, with 14 bases left in between. The CDR3 reads CASSLIGTNYEQYF. In nucleotides, the CDR3 is TGTGCCAGCAGTCTCATCGGGACAAACTACGAGCAGTACTTC.

This clonotype was recorded at least ten times. The chain is built from TRBV12-3 or TRBV12-4 and TRBJ2-7; D might be TRBD1 or TRBD2, each matching 5 bases. V gave up 5 bases and J gave up 4 bases, with 15 bases separating them. The CDR3 is made up of 14 amino acids. This chain's CDR3 is CASSPGTQIYEQYF. The CDR3 coding sequence is TGTGCCAGCAGTCCTGGGACGCAGATTTACGAGCAGTACTTC.

In its sample, this clonotype was seen many times. This chain connects TRBV7-6 to TRBJ1-1; D is perhaps TRBD1 (5 bases). Trimming shortened V by 1 base and J by 5 bases, and 14 bases separated the two germline ends. The length of the CDR3 is 15 residues. Germline V gene lookup returns CDR1 SGHVS and CDR2 FNYEAQ. CDR3 sequence (DNA): TGTGCCAGCAGCTTAGGACAGTGGAGGGATACTGAAGCTTTCTTT. As protein: CASSLGQWRDTEAFF.

The gene calls are TRBV7-9 and TRBJ2-7; TRBD1 matches at 7 bases. The length of the CDR3 is 12 residues. CDR1 and CDR2 from the germline V gene are SEHNR and FQNEAQ (reference sequence). V was pared by 5 bases and J by 6 bases, with 4 bases of the junction left unmatched. The CDR3 DNA reads TGTGCCAGCAGCCGCGACAGGGTCGAGCAGTACTTC. This sequence encodes CASSRDRVEQYF.